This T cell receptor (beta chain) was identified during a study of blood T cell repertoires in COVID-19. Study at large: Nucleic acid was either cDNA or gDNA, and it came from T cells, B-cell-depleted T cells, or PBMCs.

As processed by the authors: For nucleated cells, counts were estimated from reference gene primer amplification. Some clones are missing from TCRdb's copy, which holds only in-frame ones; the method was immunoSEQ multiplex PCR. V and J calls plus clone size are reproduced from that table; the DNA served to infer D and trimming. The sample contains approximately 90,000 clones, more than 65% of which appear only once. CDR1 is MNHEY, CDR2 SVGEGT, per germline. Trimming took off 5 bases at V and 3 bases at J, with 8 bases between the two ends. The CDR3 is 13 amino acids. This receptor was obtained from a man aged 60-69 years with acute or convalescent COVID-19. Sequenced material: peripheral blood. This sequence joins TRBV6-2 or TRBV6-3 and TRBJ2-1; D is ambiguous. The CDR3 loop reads CASSKSVYNEQFF. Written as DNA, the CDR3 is TGTGCCAGCAGTAAGTCAGTCTACAATGAGCAGTTCTTC.